This passage covers 27 T cell receptor beta chains from one sample sequenced in a study of T cell clusters in autoimmune cytopenias. TRB amplification used 250 ng of peripheral blood genomic DNA. Multiplex touch-down PCR amplified TRB using TRB-A and TRB-B pools in one tube. TCRdb re-called the multiplex PCR reads and gives one entry per CDR3 protein, without DNA. The sample's table shows some 6,000 distinct CDR3 sequences. The sample consisted of peripheral blood. The receptors were sampled from a human donor with an autoimmune cytopenia or autoimmune hepatitis (not recorded which).

This clonotype is classed as medium-sized by frequency. The V and J genes are TRBV6-1 and TRBJ2-3; TCRdb's D call of TRBD2 is untestable without DNA. The germline V gene encodes CDR1 MNHNS and CDR2 SASEGT. This CDR3 is 15 amino acids long. The CDR3 sequence is CASSKTSGAHDTQYF.

J is TRBJ1-5 and V is TRBV28; the D call from TCRdb, TRBD1, cannot be confirmed without DNA. The CDR3 has 14 residues. CDR1 and CDR2 from the germline V gene are MDHEN and SYDVKM. The CDR3: CASSLTRGDQPQHF.

The chain links TRBV6-1 to TRBJ2-5; with no DNA, the TCRdb D assignment of TRBD1 cannot be verified. Per the germline V gene, CDR1 is MNHNS and CDR2 is SASEGT. The CDR3 is 13 amino acids. The CDR3 reads CASRQQGRETQYF.

This rearrangement joins TRBV5-4 to TRBJ2-5; without DNA, the TCRdb call of TRBD1 cannot be checked. Germline-derived CDR1 and CDR2 are SGHNT and YYREEE (reference sequence). CDR3 length equals 14 residues. The chain's CDR3 is CASSGGPNQETQYF.

By frequency, this clonotype is medium-sized (0.01 to 0.1%). CDR3 sequence reads: CAIRPGQGTGELFF. The chain has TRBV10-3 and TRBJ2-2; TCRdb designates TRBD1, a call that cannot be tested without DNA. There are 14 residues in the CDR3. CDR1 ENHRY and CDR2 SYGVKD come from the germline V gene.

This sequence joins TRBV5-6 and TRBJ1-1. The V gene's germline CDR1 is SGHDT and CDR2 YYEEEE. This CDR3 is 12 amino acids long. The CDR3 region is CASSLAQEGAFF. Combining the CDR3 with reference TRBV5-6 and TRBJ1-1 gives the whole variable domain DAGVTQSPTHLIKTRGQQVTLRCSPKSGHDTVSWYQQALGQGPQFIFQYYEEEERQRGNFPDRFSGHQFPNYSSELNVNALLLGDSALYLCASSLAQEGAFFGQGTRLTVV.

This clonotype counts as medium-sized (0.01 to 0.1%) by frequency. The chain combines TRBV6-6 with TRBJ2-1. CDR1 is MNHNY, CDR2 SVGAGI, per germline (reference sequence). The CDR3 covers 12 residues. CDR3 sequence: CASSRPYNEQFF.

V and J are TRBV27 and TRBJ1-1; TCRdb reports TRBD1, a call that lacks DNA to check it against. CDR3 length equals 14 residues. The germline gives CDR1 MNHEY, CDR2 SMNVEV (reference sequence). This CDR3 reads CASSWRGGNTEAFF.

This chain uses TRBV6-5 with TRBJ1-2; TCRdb designates TRBD1, a call that cannot be tested without DNA. The CDR3 is 13 residues long. The V gene's germline CDR1 is MNHEY and CDR2 SVGAGI. The chain's CDR3 is CASTTTGVYGYTF.

This chain joins TRBV12-3 or TRBV12-4 and TRBJ2-1. The CDR3 has 12 residues. This CDR3 is CASSLINNEQFF.

The J gene is TRBJ2-7, the V gene TRBV24-1; the TCRdb D gene call, TRBD1, has no DNA to confirm it. Per the germline V gene, CDR1 is KGHDR and CDR2 is SFDVKD. The CDR3 extends over 15 amino acids. The CDR3 spells CATSDSTGNHYEQYF.

The chain couples TRBV27 to TRBJ1-1; TCRdb names TRBD1, which stays unverified in the absence of DNA. The CDR3 has 17 residues. Germline V gives CDR1 MNHEY, CDR2 SMNVEV (reference sequence). CDR3 sequence: CASIVPQPGHSNTEAFF.

The chain joins TRBV20-1 to TRBJ2-7; TCRdb calls TRBD1, which cannot be checked without DNA. Germline V lookup: CDR1 DFQATT, CDR2 SNEGSKA (reference sequence). This CDR3 contains 15 residues. CDR3 loop: CSARDLLAGVYEQYF.

Considering frequency, this clonotype is medium-sized (0.01 to 0.1%). The chain uses TRBV19 and TRBJ2-2; with no DNA, the TCRdb D assignment of TRBD2 cannot be verified. Germline V CDR1 and CDR2: LNHDA, SQIVND (reference sequence). The CDR3 covers 15 residues. The CDR3: CASSMLAGGRGELFF.

The chain carries TRBV6-2 or TRBV6-3 and TRBJ1-2; with no DNA, the TCRdb D assignment of TRBD1 cannot be verified. CDR3 length equals 14 residues. Germline V gene lookup returns CDR1 MNHEY and CDR2 SVGEGT. The chain's CDR3 is CASSNRDRGLGYTF.

The chain carries TRBV12-3 or TRBV12-4 and TRBJ1-4; TCRdb's D gene call, TRBD1, goes unchecked for lack of DNA. The CDR3 extends over 14 amino acids. CDR3 sequence: CASSFQGIDEKLFF.

The chain is built from TRBV5-1 and TRBJ2-3. CDR1 and CDR2 (germline): SGHRS, YFSETQ. CDR3 length equals 15 residues. This CDR3 reads CASSWSYTGTDTQYF.

The chain combines TRBV18 with TRBJ2-1. CDR3 length equals 16 residues. Germline CDR1 KGHSH, CDR2 LQKENI. CDR3 amino acids: CASSPPVAAQYNEQFF.

This chain joins TRBV4-3 and TRBJ2-1; the TRBD1 assignment by TCRdb is unverifiable without DNA. Germline V lookup: CDR1 LGHNA, CDR2 YSLEER. The CDR3 covers 15 residues. This CDR3 reads CASSSQDGTYNEQFF.

V and J are TRBV5-5 and TRBJ2-7. Germline V gene lookup returns CDR1 SGHKS and CDR2 YYEKEE (reference sequence). This CDR3 is built from 12 residues. This CDR3 reads CASSLVSYEQYF.

This clonotype is classed as medium-sized by frequency. The chain has TRBV6-5 and TRBJ2-2; without DNA, the TCRdb call of TRBD1 cannot be checked. Germline CDR1 is MNHEY and CDR2 is SVGAGI. CDR3 length: 13 residues. The CDR3 sequence is CASRQGTTGELFF.

The chain is built from TRBV5-6 and TRBJ1-1. The CDR3 totals 13 residues. Germline V gene data show CDR1 as SGHDT and CDR2 as YYEEEE. CDR3 loop: CASSLGEEDEAFF.

This chain connects TRBV11-1 to TRBJ1-1; without DNA, the TCRdb call of TRBD1 cannot be checked. The CDR3 loop spans 17 amino acids. The germline V gene has CDR1 SGHAT and CDR2 FQDESV (reference sequence). CDR3 residues: CASSLGTGRARGTEAFF.

Frequency places this clonotype as medium-sized. The V gene is TRBV6-5, the J gene TRBJ2-7. This CDR3 has 12 residues. CDR1 is MNHEY and CDR2 is SVGAGI in the germline V gene. CDR3 residues: CASSEGLYEQYF.

This clonotype is medium-sized by frequency. The rearrangement links TRBV27 to TRBJ1-6; with no DNA, the TCRdb D assignment of TRBD1 cannot be verified. The V gene's germline CDR1 is MNHEY and CDR2 SMNVEV (reference sequence). The CDR3 extends over 14 amino acids. The CDR3 is CASSFRGANSPLHF.

This chain joins TRBV12-3 or TRBV12-4 and TRBJ1-1; TCRdb outputs TRBD1, but without DNA this stays unchecked. This CDR3 is built from 14 residues. This CDR3 reads CASSLTNGGTEAFF.

V is TRBV5-1 and J is TRBJ1-6; TCRdb proposes TRBD1, but this gene call is untestable without DNA. Germline V lookup: CDR1 SGHRS, CDR2 YFSETQ. This CDR3 is built from 17 residues. This chain's CDR3 is CASSLATGTGYNSPLHF. Using reference TRBV5-1 and TRBJ1-6 for the parts outside the CDR3, the full variable domain is KAGVTQTPRYLIKTRGQQVTLSCSPISGHRSVSWYQQTPGQGLQFLFEYFSETQRNKGNFPGRFSGRQFSNSRSEMNVSTLELGDSALYLCASSLATGTGYNSPLHFGNGTRLTVT.